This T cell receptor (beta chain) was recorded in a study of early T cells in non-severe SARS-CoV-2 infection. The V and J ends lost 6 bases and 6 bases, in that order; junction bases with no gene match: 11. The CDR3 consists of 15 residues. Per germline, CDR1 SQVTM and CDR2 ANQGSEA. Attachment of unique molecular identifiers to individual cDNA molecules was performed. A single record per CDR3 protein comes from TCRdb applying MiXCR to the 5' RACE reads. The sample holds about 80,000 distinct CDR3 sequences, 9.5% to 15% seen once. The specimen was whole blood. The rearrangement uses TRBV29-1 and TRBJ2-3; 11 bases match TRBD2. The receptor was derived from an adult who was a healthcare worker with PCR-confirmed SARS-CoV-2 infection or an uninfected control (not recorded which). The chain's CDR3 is CSVGGTSGGMDTQYF. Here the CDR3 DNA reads TGCAGCGTCGGGGGGACTAGCGGAGGGATGGATACGCAGTATTTT.